Sequencing of this T cell receptor (beta chain) was carried out in a study of blood T cell repertoires in COVID-19. Overall study: Whether acute or convalescent, the COVID-19 samples came from the United States, Italy and Spain. T cells, B-cell-depleted T cells, or PBMCs provided the cDNA or gDNA that served as material.

Source study methods: Quantification of nucleated cells was approximated via reference gene primer amplification. The assay was immunoSEQ multiplex PCR, and TCRdb's table has in-frame clones only and misses some. Clone size and the V and J calls come from that table; the DNA yielded D and trimming. The profile shows 120,000 or so clones, roughly 87% of them singletons. V dropped 0 bases and J dropped 3 bases, with 12 bases sitting between them. This CDR3 region has 15 residues. CDR1 and CDR2 from the germline V gene are MNHNS and SASEGT. Input material: peripheral blood. The sequence came from a human donor in a cohort sampled during active COVID-19. The chain has TRBV6-1 and TRBJ2-7; tentative D call: TRBD1 (6 bases). The CDR3 nucleotides read TGTGCCAGCAGTGAAGCGGGACAAAGGGTCTACGAGCAGTACTTC. This encodes CASSEAGQRVYEQYF.